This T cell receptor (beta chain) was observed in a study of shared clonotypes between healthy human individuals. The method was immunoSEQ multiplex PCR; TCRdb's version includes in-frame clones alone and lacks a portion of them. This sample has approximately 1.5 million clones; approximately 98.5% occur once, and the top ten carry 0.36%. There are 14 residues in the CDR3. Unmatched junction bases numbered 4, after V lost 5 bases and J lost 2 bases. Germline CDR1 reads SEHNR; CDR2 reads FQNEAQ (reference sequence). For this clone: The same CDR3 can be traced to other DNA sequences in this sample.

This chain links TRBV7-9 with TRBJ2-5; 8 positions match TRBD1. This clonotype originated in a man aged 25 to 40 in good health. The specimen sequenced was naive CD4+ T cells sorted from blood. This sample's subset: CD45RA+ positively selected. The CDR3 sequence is CASSLDRGQETQYF. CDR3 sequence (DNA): TGTGCCAGCAGCCTTGACAGGGGTCAAGAGACCCAGTACTTC.